The rows below give T cell receptor beta chains drawn from one sample of a study of blood T cell repertoires in COVID-19. Clones were read by immunoSEQ multiplex PCR, and TCRdb kept only the in-frame ones, dropping some. The sample yields around 300,000 clones, around 92% seen once. The sample was PBMCs or T cells enriched from blood (not recorded which). These receptors all come from a woman aged 25 to 39 who had recovered from COVID-19. CDR3s include the opening cysteine and the closing phenylalanine or tryptophan. The D gene is left open where the match is weak. Only some rows state a clone size, as once, few, many or a class for expanded clones.

clone_size d_call cdr3_length j_call v_call cdr3_aa cdr3_nt
. . 13 TRBJ1-5 TRBV20-1 CSASQGTDQPQHF TGCAGTGCTAGTCAGGGTACGGATCAGCCCCAGCATTTT
. TRBD1 14 TRBJ1-3 TRBV10-3 CAIGAGGSGNTIYF TGTGCCATCGGGGCAGGGGGCTCTGGAAACACCATATATTTT
. . 17 TRBJ2-7 TRBV4-1 CASSQATGPPTAYEQYF TGCGCCAGCAGCCAAGCAACGGGTCCTCCGACGGCCTACGAGCAGTACTTC
. . 16 TRBJ1-2 TRBV3-1/TRBV3-2 CASSQGLGQWNYGYTF TGTGCCAGCAGCCAAGGGTTGGGCCAGTGGAACTATGGCTACACCTTC
. TRBD1 16 TRBJ1-1 TRBV6-6 CASKGTGGRGNTEAFF TGTGCCAGCAAAGGGACAGGGGGCAGGGGGAACACTGAAGCTTTCTTT
once TRBD1 15 TRBJ1-5 TRBV5-6 CASSGTGTVNQPQHF TGTGCCAGCAGCGGAACGGGGACAGTCAATCAGCCCCAGCATTTT
. TRBD1 14 TRBJ2-5 TRBV5-1 CASSWGQGDKTQYF TGCGCCAGCAGCTGGGGACAGGGGGATAAGACCCAGTACTTC
. TRBD2 14 TRBJ2-7 TRBV10-3 CAISESRVAGGQYF TGTGCCATCAGTGAGTCGCGGGTAGCGGGAGGGCAGTACTTC
. . 16 TRBJ1-1 TRBV4-1 CASSQDAYQENTEAFF TGCGCCAGCAGCCAAGATGCCTATCAGGAGAACACTGAAGCTTTCTTT
few TRBD1 16 TRBJ1-3 TRBV27 CASSQIYRGFGNTIYF TGTGCCAGCAGTCAAATATACAGGGGGTTTGGAAACACCATATATTTT
. . 17 TRBJ1-3 TRBV25-1 CASSEREGFLSGNTIYF TGTGCCAGCAGTGAGAGGGAGGGGTTCCTCTCTGGAAACACCATATATTTT
. TRBD1 16 TRBJ2-3 TRBV5-6 CASSLAGGPSTDTQYF TGTGCCAGCAGCTTGGCAGGGGGACCTAGCACAGATACGCAGTATTTT
. TRBD2 13 TRBJ2-1 TRBV5-1 CASSSGVYNEQFF TGCGCCAGCAGCAGCGGGGTTTACAATGAGCAGTTCTTC
. TRBD2 14 TRBJ2-7 TRBV29-1 CSVGGLAGVYEQYF TGCAGCGTTGGAGGACTAGCGGGAGTCTACGAGCAGTACTTC
. . 15 TRBJ2-7 TRBV10-3 CAISESKDSSYEQYF TGTGCCATCAGTGAGTCGAAAGACAGTTCCTACGAGCAGTACTTC
. TRBD1 16 TRBJ2-7 TRBV30 CAWSALGQGTVYEQYF TGTGCCTGGAGTGCACTAGGACAGGGAACTGTCTACGAGCAGTACTTC
. TRBD1 14 TRBJ1-4 TRBV28 CASSLPLTGTELFF TGTGCCAGCAGTCTCCCCCTGACAGGGACGGAACTGTTTTTT
. . 14 TRBJ2-7 TRBV6-1 CASSEAPSGGPQYF TGTGCCAGCAGTGAAGCGCCCTCCGGGGGACCACAGTACTTC
. TRBD2 15 TRBJ2-1 TRBV18 CASSPGTSGYNEQFF TGTGCCAGCTCACCAGGGACTAGCGGTTACAATGAGCAGTTCTTC
. . 12 TRBJ2-7 TRBV2 CASSEVGVEQYF TGTGCCAGCAGTGAGGTCGGGGTCGAGCAGTACTTC
. TRBD2 16 TRBJ2-1 TRBV3-1/TRBV3-2 CASSQQLAGAYNEQFF TGTGCCAGCAGCCAACAACTAGCGGGAGCGTACAATGAGCAGTTCTTC
. . 14 TRBJ2-3 TRBV14 CASSQETGGTAQYF TGTGCCAGCAGCCAAGAAACTGGCGGGACTGCGCAGTATTTT
. . 13 TRBJ1-5 TRBV6-5 CATVQGRVQPQHF TGTGCCACCGTCCAGGGGAGGGTTCAGCCCCAGCATTTT
. . 18 TRBJ1-5 TRBV27 CASSFSTPGGYNNQPQHF TGTGCCAGCAGTTTTAGTACCCCGGGGGGTTATAACAATCAGCCCCAGCATTTT
. . 13 TRBJ2-3 TRBV5-1 CASSLDSADTQYF TGCGCCAGCAGCTTGGATTCGGCAGATACGCAGTATTTT
. TRBD1 16 TRBJ2-1 TRBV19 CASSAPGQGAGNEQFF TGTGCCAGTAGTGCACCGGGACAGGGGGCGGGAAATGAGCAGTTCTTC
. . 12 TRBJ2-5 TRBV5-1 CASSLQRETQYF TGCGCCAGCAGCTTGCAGAGGGAGACCCAGTACTTC
. TRBD2 17 TRBJ2-7 TRBV5-6 CASSFGLAGGGSYEQYF TGTGCCAGCAGCTTTGGACTAGCGGGAGGAGGGTCCTACGAGCAGTACTTC
. . 15 TRBJ1-5 TRBV18 CASSLGQSINQPQHF TGTGCCAGCTCACTCGGACAGAGCATCAATCAGCCCCAGCATTTT
. . 15 TRBJ1-2 TRBV18 CASSPPVGKNYGYTF TGTGCCAGCTCACCACCGGTCGGGAAGAACTATGGCTACACCTTC
. . 14 TRBJ2-5 TRBV4-2 CASSRTTSPETQYF TGTGCCAGCAGCCGGACGACTAGTCCCGAGACCCAGTACTTC
once . 14 TRBJ1-2 TRBV9 CASTLEMVGHGYTF TGTGCCAGCACACTAGAAATGGTCGGCCATGGCTACACCTTC
. . 12 TRBJ2-7 TRBV27 CASSYRDGEQYF TGTGCCAGCAGTTACAGGGATGGCGAGCAGTACTTC
. TRBD1 15 TRBJ2-7 TRBV5-1 CASSSNGQGAYEQYF TGCGCCAGCAGCTCGAACGGTCAGGGGGCCTACGAGCAGTACTTC
. . 15 TRBJ1-4 TRBV19 CASSTAGTTNEKLFF TGTGCCAGTAGTACTGCGGGGACAACTAATGAAAAACTGTTTTTT
few . 12 TRBJ2-3 TRBV7-9 CASSLSTDTQYF TGTGCCAGCAGCCTGAGCACAGATACGCAGTATTTT
. . 12 TRBJ1-3 TRBV6-1 CASSEVRNTIYF TGTGCCAGCAGTGAAGTGCGGAACACCATATATTTT
. TRBD2 16 TRBJ2-3 TRBV7-9 CASSLVAGGPSDTQYF TGTGCCAGCAGCTTAGTTGCGGGAGGGCCATCAGATACGCAGTATTTT
. TRBD2 17 TRBJ2-5 TRBV7-7 CASSLPPGLGGPETQYF TGTGCTAGCAGCTTACCTCCAGGACTAGGAGGGCCAGAGACCCAGTACTTC
. . 14 TRBJ1-6 TRBV25-1 CASCSSAGRSPLHF TGTGCCAGCTGTAGTTCGGCAGGGCGTTCACCCCTCCACTTT
once . 15 TRBJ1-2 TRBV9 CASSTHTGRDYGYTF TGTGCCAGCAGCACACACACCGGGAGGGACTATGGCTACACCTTC
. . 13 TRBJ1-1 TRBV19 CASSISLRTEAFF TGTGCCAGTAGTATTAGCTTGAGGACTGAAGCTTTCTTT
. . 14 TRBJ2-2 TRBV2 CASRGGSNTGELFF TGTGCCAGCAGGGGGGGATCCAACACCGGGGAGCTGTTTTTT
. . 13 TRBJ2-1 TRBV4-3 CASSHQGGNEQFF TGCGCCAGCAGCCATCAGGGTGGGAATGAGCAGTTCTTC
once TRBD2 18 TRBJ2-1 TRBV5-1 CASSTGTSGSSSYNEQFF TGCGCCAGCAGCACCGGGACTAGCGGGAGTAGTTCCTACAATGAGCAGTTCTTC
many . 16 TRBJ1-1 TRBV4-3 CASSQDTFQGSTQAFF TGCGCCAGCAGCCAAGATACGTTTCAGGGGTCAACTCAAGCTTTCTTT
. . 14 TRBJ2-1 TRBV5-1 CASSAYHSGDEQFF TGCGCCAGCAGCGCTTATCATAGCGGCGATGAGCAGTTCTTC
. TRBD1 17 TRBJ1-1 TRBV5-6 CASSARQGTFSYTEAFF TGTGCCAGCAGCGCCAGACAGGGGACCTTCTCCTACACTGAAGCTTTCTTT
once . 12 TRBJ2-3 TRBV28 CASSQSTDTQYF TGTGCCAGCAGTCAAAGCACAGATACGCAGTATTTT
. TRBD1 16 TRBJ2-7 TRBV28 CASSKPRQGVRYEQYF TGTGCCAGCAGTAAGCCTCGACAGGGAGTCCGCTACGAGCAGTACTTC
. . 16 TRBJ2-3 TRBV11-3 CASSLGYAGGTDTQYF TGTGCCAGCAGCTTAGGGTATGCCGGGGGCACAGATACGCAGTATTTT